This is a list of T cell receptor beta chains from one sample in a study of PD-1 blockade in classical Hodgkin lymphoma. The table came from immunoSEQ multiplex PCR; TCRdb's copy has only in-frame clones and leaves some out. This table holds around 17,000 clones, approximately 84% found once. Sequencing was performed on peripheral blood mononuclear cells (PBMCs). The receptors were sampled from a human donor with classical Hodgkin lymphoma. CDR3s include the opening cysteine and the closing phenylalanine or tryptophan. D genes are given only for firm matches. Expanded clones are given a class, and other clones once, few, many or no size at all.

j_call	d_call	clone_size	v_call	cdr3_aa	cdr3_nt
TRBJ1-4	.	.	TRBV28	CASSLGATWEKLFF	TGTGCCAGCAGTTTAGGCGCGACGTGGGAAAAACTGTTTTTT
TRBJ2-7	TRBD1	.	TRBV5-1	CASSQGQGAYEQYF	TGCGCCAGCAGCCAAGGACAGGGGGCGTACGAGCAGTACTTC
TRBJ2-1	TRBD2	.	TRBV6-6	CASSPGGEQFF	TGTGCCAGCAGCCCCGGGGGGGAGCAGTTCTTC
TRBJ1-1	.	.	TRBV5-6	CASSLAVGREAFF	TGTGCCAGCAGCTTGGCCGTCGGTCGTGAAGCTTTCTTT
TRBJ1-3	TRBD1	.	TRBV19	CASTSIWGSGTGISPGNTIYF	TGTGCCAGTACCTCCATTTGGGGGTCCGGGACAGGGATTTCCCCTGGAAACACCATATATTTT
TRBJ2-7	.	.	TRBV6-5	CASGDSYEQYF	TGTGCCAGCGGGGACTCCTACGAGCAGTACTTC
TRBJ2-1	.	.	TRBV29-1	CSVQAGAYNEQFF	TGCAGCGTTCAAGCAGGGGCCTACAATGAGCAGTTCTTC
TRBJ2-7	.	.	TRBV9	CASSVEGGAPFSYEQYF	TGTGCCAGCAGCGTAGAAGGCGGAGCCCCTTTCTCCTACGAGCAGTACTTC
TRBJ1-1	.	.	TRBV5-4	CASTKDGNTEAFF	TGTGCCAGCACCAAGGACGGCAACACTGAAGCTTTCTTT
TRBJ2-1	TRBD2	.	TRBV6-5	CASTPEVAGVNEQFF	TGTGCCAGCACTCCTGAAGTAGCGGGAGTCAATGAGCAGTTCTTC
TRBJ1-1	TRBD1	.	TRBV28	CASIEGAMNTEAFF	TGTGCCAGCATAGAGGGGGCTATGAACACTGAAGCTTTCTTT
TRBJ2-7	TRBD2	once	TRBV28	CASSFKGLAGDMRFYEQYF	TGTGCCAGCAGTTTTAAGGGACTAGCGGGAGATATGAGGTTCTACGAGCAGTACTTC
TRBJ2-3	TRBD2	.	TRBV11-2	CASSETGGGRPTDTQYF	TGTGCCAGCAGCGAAACTGGAGGCGGGAGGCCCACAGATACGCAGTATTTT
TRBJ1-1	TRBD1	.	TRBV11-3	CASSLTGEGTEAFF	TGTGCCAGCAGCCTCACAGGGGAGGGCACTGAAGCTTTCTTT
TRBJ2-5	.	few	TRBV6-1	CASSEAAGSQETQYF	TGTGCCAGCAGTGAAGCGGCAGGGAGCCAAGAGACCCAGTACTTC
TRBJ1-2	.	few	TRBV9	CASSVGLGDVYGYTF	TGTGCCAGCAGCGTGGGTCTGGGAGACGTCTATGGCTACACCTTC
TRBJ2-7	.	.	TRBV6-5	CATEGGYEQYF	TGTGCCACAGAGGGGGGCTACGAGCAGTACTTC
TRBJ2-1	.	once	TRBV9	CASSPTGNSYNEQFF	TGTGCCAGCAGCCCCACCGGAAACTCCTACAATGAGCAGTTCTTC
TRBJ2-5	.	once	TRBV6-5	CASSSLKYRVGAQYF	TGTGCCAGCAGTTCACTAAAATACAGGGTCGGGGCCCAGTACTTC
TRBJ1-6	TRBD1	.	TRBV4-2	CASSQGQGSRSPLHF	TGTGCCAGCAGCCAAGGACAGGGTTCAAGATCACCCCTCCACTTT
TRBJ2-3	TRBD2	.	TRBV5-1	CASSPGRGGDTQYF	TGCGCCAGCAGCCCCGGACGCGGGGGAGATACGCAGTATTTT
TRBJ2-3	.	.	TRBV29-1	CSVADNTDTQYF	TGCAGCGTTGCGGACAACACAGATACGCAGTATTTT
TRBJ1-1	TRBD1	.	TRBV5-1	CASGEGAAEAFF	TGCGCCAGCGGGGAGGGGGCCGCTGAAGCTTTCTTT
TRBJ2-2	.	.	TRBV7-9	CASSYVSTGELFF	TGTGCCAGCAGCTACGTCTCCACCGGGGAGCTGTTTTTT
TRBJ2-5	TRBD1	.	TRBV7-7	CASSGDRGPQETQYF	TGTGCCAGCAGCGGGGACAGAGGCCCCCAAGAGACCCAGTACTTC
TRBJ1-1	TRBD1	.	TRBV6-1	CASSEAFRGPNEAFF	TGTGCCAGCAGTGAAGCTTTCAGGGGGCCGAATGAAGCTTTCTTT
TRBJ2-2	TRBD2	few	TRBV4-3	CASSHPGAGDTGELFF	TGCGCCAGCAGCCACCCCGGGGCGGGAGACACCGGGGAGCTGTTTTTT
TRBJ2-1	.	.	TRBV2	CASSVGQSSEQFF	TGTGCCAGCAGTGTTGGGCAATCAAGTGAGCAGTTCTTC
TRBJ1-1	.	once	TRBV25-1	CASSESLPPAEAFF	TGTGCCAGCAGTGAATCCCTTCCCCCCGCTGAAGCTTTCTTT
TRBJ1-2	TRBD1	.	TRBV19	CATATGTVYGYTF	TGTGCCACTGCGACAGGGACGGTCTATGGCTACACCTTC
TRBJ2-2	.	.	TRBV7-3	CASSLNNGAGELFF	TGTGCCAGCAGCTTAAATAACGGGGCCGGGGAGCTGTTTTTT
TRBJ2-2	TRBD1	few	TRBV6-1	CASSEVGTRGSGELFF	TGTGCCAGCAGTGAAGTAGGGACCAGGGGGTCCGGGGAGCTGTTTTTT
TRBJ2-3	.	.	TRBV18	CASSPRTGTDTQYF	TGTGCCAGCTCACCGCGGACTGGCACAGATACGCAGTATTTT
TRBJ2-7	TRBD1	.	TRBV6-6	CASSYEAGGAYEQYF	TGTGCCAGCAGTTATGAAGCAGGGGGCGCCTACGAGCAGTACTTC
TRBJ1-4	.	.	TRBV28	CASSLSHEKLFF	TGTGCCAGCAGTTTATCCCATGAAAAACTGTTTTTT
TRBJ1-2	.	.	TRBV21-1	CASSKGTNYGYTF	TGTGCCAGCAGCAAAGGGACAAACTATGGCTACACCTTC
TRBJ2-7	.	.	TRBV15	CATSREGTLSYEQYF	TGTGCCACCAGCAGAGAAGGGACACTCTCCTACGAGCAGTACTTC
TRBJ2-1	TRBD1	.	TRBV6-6	CASSFRQGRDEQFF	TGTGCCAGCAGTTTCCGACAGGGGCGGGATGAGCAGTTCTTC
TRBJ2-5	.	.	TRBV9	CASSVGRQQETQYF	TGTGCCAGCAGCGTGGGTAGACAGCAAGAGACCCAGTACTTC
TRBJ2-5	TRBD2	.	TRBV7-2	CASSFWTSRETQYF	TGTGCCAGCAGCTTCTGGACTAGCCGGGAGACCCAGTACTTC
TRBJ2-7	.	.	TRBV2	CASRDTFLRVDEQYF	TGTGCCAGCAGGGATACCTTTTTAAGGGTGGACGAGCAGTACTTC
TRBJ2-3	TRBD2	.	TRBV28	CASSLPSGRGDTQYF	TGTGCCAGCAGTCTCCCCAGCGGGAGGGGCGATACGCAGTATTTT
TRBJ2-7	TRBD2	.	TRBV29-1	CSVSGRARYEQYF	TGCAGCGTTAGTGGGAGGGCTCGGTACGAGCAGTACTTC
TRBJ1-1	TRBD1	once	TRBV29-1	CSLRGQGNGEAFF	TGCAGCTTAAGGGGACAGGGTAACGGTGAAGCTTTCTTT
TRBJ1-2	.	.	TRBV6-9	CASSYLGTPYGYTF	TGTGCCAGCAGTTACCTCGGGACACCTTATGGCTACACCTTC